A selection of T cell receptor beta chains follows, all from one sample in a study of radiotherapy plus CTLA-4 blockade in lung cancer. Sequencing was performed with immunoSEQ multiplex PCR; in TCRdb, only in-frame clones are kept and a portion is missing. This sample has approximately 80,000 clones, with 60% to 85% found just once. The material sequenced was peripheral blood, taken from a patient treated with radiotherapy plus ipilimumab. These receptor sequences come from a human donor with non-small cell lung cancer whose response to radiotherapy plus ipilimumab could not be evaluated. Some clones in this sample may be carry-over from other donors' samples. CDR3s include the opening cysteine and the closing phenylalanine or tryptophan. The D gene is left open where the match is weak. Size is stated for part of the rows, as once, few or many counts, or as a class when the clone is expanded.

J: TRBJ1-2
D: -
V: TRBV4-1
size: -
DNA: TGCGCCAGCAGCTACACCTCTGACATATCCCATGGCTACACCTTC
CDR3: CASSYTSDISHGYTF

J: TRBJ2-5
D: -
V: TRBV2
size: once
DNA: TGTGCCAGCAGTGAACAGAACAGGGCCCAAGAGACCCAGTACTTC
CDR3: CASSEQNRAQETQYF

J: TRBJ2-2
D: -
V: TRBV7-9
size: -
DNA: TGTGCCAGCAGCTTCCAGGGCAGTGGCACCGGGGAGCTGTTTTTT
CDR3: CASSFQGSGTGELFF

J: TRBJ2-6
D: -
V: TRBV6-1
size: -
DNA: TGTGCCAGCAGTGTGGACTGCTATGCACAAAGTCGGGCCAACGTCCTGACTTTC
CDR3: CASSVDCYAQSRANVLTF

J: TRBJ1-2
D: TRBD1
V: TRBV5-1
size: few
DNA: TGCGCCAGCAGCATTACTAGGGACAGGGTGGATGGCTACACCTTC
CDR3: CASSITRDRVDGYTF

J: TRBJ1-4
D: -
V: TRBV5-1
size: medium-sized
DNA: TGCGCCAGCAGCTCGACAGGATCAACTAATGAAAAACTGTTTTTT
CDR3: CASSSTGSTNEKLFF

J: TRBJ1-6
D: TRBD1
V: TRBV5-4
size: -
DNA: TGTGCCAGCAGCTTGAGACAGGGAAGGAGTTATAATTCACCCCTCCACTTT
CDR3: CASSLRQGRSYNSPLHF

J: TRBJ1-1
D: -
V: TRBV19
size: -
DNA: TGTGCCAGTAGGCCGACGGGGGACACTGAAGCTTTCTTT
CDR3: CASRPTGDTEAFF

J: TRBJ2-6
D: -
V: TRBV7-2
size: -
DNA: TGTGCCAGCAGCTTGAGATTCTCTGGGGCCAACGTCCTGACTTTC
CDR3: CASSLRFSGANVLTF

J: TRBJ1-3
D: TRBD1
V: TRBV5-6
size: -
DNA: TGTGCCAGCACCCTACAGGGGGAGCAAGGAAACACCATATATTTT
CDR3: CASTLQGEQGNTIYF

J: TRBJ2-7
D: TRBD1
V: TRBV5-6
size: -
DNA: TGTGCCAGCAGCTCCCGGACAGGGGGGTCCTACGAGCAGTACTTC
CDR3: CASSSRTGGSYEQYF

J: TRBJ1-3
D: -
V: TRBV7-9
size: few
DNA: TGTGCCAGCAGGCCTCCCCGGGACAAGGGTCTTTCGAACACCATATATTTT
CDR3: CASRPPRDKGLSNTIYF

J: TRBJ1-1
D: -
V: TRBV5-1
size: -
DNA: TGCGCCAGCAGCTTTACCCAGGGAATGAACACTGAAGCTTTCTTT
CDR3: CASSFTQGMNTEAFF

J: TRBJ1-1
D: -
V: TRBV4-1
size: -
DNA: TGCGCCAGCAGCCAGGAGCATCAGAGAACCATGAACACTGAAGCTTTCTTT
CDR3: CASSQEHQRTMNTEAFF

J: TRBJ2-3
D: TRBD2
V: TRBV29-1
size: -
DNA: TGCAGCGTCTCTAGCGGGGCGACAGATACGCAGTATTTT
CDR3: CSVSSGATDTQYF

J: TRBJ2-5
D: -
V: TRBV5-1
size: -
DNA: TGCGCCAGCAGCTTTCTCGGGGGGCCAGGGGAGACCCAGTACTTC
CDR3: CASSFLGGPGETQYF

J: TRBJ2-5
D: -
V: TRBV11-3
size: -
DNA: TGTGCCAGCAGCCCACGAAGGGGAGAGACCCAGTACTTC
CDR3: CASSPRRGETQYF

J: TRBJ2-2
D: -
V: TRBV5-1
size: few
DNA: TGTGCCAGCAGCTTCGGGGGAACCAACACCGGGGAGCTGTTTTTT
CDR3: CASSFGGTNTGELFF

J: TRBJ2-6
D: -
V: TRBV7-9
size: -
DNA: TGTGCCAGCAGGCACTACAGGTCCTCTGGGGCCAACGTCCTGACTTTC
CDR3: CASRHYRSSGANVLTF

J: TRBJ1-2
D: -
V: TRBV15
size: -
DNA: TGTGCCACCAGCTTCAGACTGCCCCCGCACTATGGCTACACCTTC
CDR3: CATSFRLPPHYGYTF

J: TRBJ2-1
D: -
V: TRBV27
size: -
DNA: TGTGCCAGCAGTTTACAGGGGCATGAGCAGTTCTTC
CDR3: CASSLQGHEQFF

J: TRBJ2-7
D: -
V: TRBV2
size: -
DNA: TGTGCCAGCAGGACAGGAACCTACGAGCAGTACTTC
CDR3: CASRTGTYEQYF

J: TRBJ1-6
D: -
V: TRBV29-1
size: -
DNA: TGCAGCGTTGAAGCCCCTCGGGACACTCATTCACCCCTCCACTTT
CDR3: CSVEAPRDTHSPLHF

J: TRBJ2-5
D: TRBD2
V: TRBV15
size: -
DNA: TGTGCCACCAGCAGAGAAATACTAGCGGGGATAGCGGGTTTCCCGCGCCCAGAGACCCAGTACTTC
CDR3: CATSREILAGIAGFPRPETQYF

J: TRBJ2-1
D: -
V: TRBV5-1
size: -
DNA: TGCGCCAGCAGCTTGGTTAGCGAGAGCTCCTACAATGAGCAGTTCTTC
CDR3: CASSLVSESSYNEQFF

J: TRBJ1-5
D: TRBD1
V: TRBV30
size: -
DNA: TGTGCCTGGAGTCGGCAGGGGGTTAGCAATCAGCCCCAGCATTTT
CDR3: CAWSRQGVSNQPQHF

J: TRBJ1-1
D: -
V: TRBV7-2
size: -
DNA: TGTGCCAGCAGCGAACAGGGAGCGTGGACTGAAGCTTTCTTT
CDR3: CASSEQGAWTEAFF

J: TRBJ2-1
D: TRBD2
V: TRBV7-8
size: -
DNA: TGTGCCAGCAGCTCGCCGGGACTAGCGGGGGTCTCCTACAATGAGCAGTTCTTC
CDR3: CASSSPGLAGVSYNEQFF

J: TRBJ2-3
D: -
V: TRBV2
size: -
DNA: TGTGCCAGCAGTCAACCGGGACTAGATACGCAGTATTTT
CDR3: CASSQPGLDTQYF

J: TRBJ1-1
D: -
V: TRBV19
size: -
DNA: TGTGCCAGTATGACGCGGGCTGAAGCTTTCTTT
CDR3: CASMTRAEAFF

J: TRBJ1-5
D: -
V: TRBV6-1
size: -
DNA: TGTGCCAGCACGTCGAGAGGGTCAAGCAATCAGCCCCAGCATTTT
CDR3: CASTSRGSSNQPQHF

J: TRBJ1-2
D: TRBD1
V: TRBV28
size: -
DNA: TGTGCCAGCAGAATTTCGGACAGGTCCTATGGCTACACCTTC
CDR3: CASRISDRSYGYTF

J: TRBJ2-6
D: -
V: TRBV5-1
size: -
DNA: TGCGCCAGCAGCTTGGCCGCCAGTCCCTCTGGGGCCAACGTCCTGACTTTC
CDR3: CASSLAASPSGANVLTF

J: TRBJ1-4
D: TRBD1
V: TRBV6-1
size: -
DNA: TGTGCCAGCAGTGAATCAGGGGGATATGAAAAACTGTTTTTT
CDR3: CASSESGGYEKLFF

J: TRBJ2-2
D: TRBD1
V: TRBV27
size: -
DNA: TGTGCCAGCAGTCTGACAGGGGGTAGGAACACCGGGGAGCTGTTTTTT
CDR3: CASSLTGGRNTGELFF

J: TRBJ2-7
D: -
V: TRBV2
size: -
DNA: TGTGCCAGCGTGTCAGTAACCTACGAGCAGTACTTC
CDR3: CASVSVTYEQYF

J: TRBJ1-4
D: TRBD1
V: TRBV4-1
size: -
DNA: TGCGCCAGCAGCCTCCGGGACAGGGGAGGAACTAATGAAAAACTGTTTTTT
CDR3: CASSLRDRGGTNEKLFF

J: TRBJ1-6
D: -
V: TRBV7-2
size: -
DNA: TGTGCCAGCAGCCACCTGGGAGGGACCCTCCACTTT
CDR3: CASSHLGGTLHF

J: TRBJ1-4
D: -
V: TRBV2
size: -
DNA: TGTGCCAGCAGTGTTTCAGGGTCTCTCGAAAAACTGTTTTTT
CDR3: CASSVSGSLEKLFF

J: TRBJ2-7
D: TRBD2
V: TRBV10-3
size: -
DNA: TGTGCCATCAGTTCTACTAGCGGGGGGGGCGAGCAGTACTTC
CDR3: CAISSTSGGGEQYF

J: TRBJ2-5
D: TRBD1
V: TRBV7-2
size: -
DNA: TGTGCCAGCAGCTTAGGCCGGGACAGGGGTGAGACCCAGTACTTC
CDR3: CASSLGRDRGETQYF

J: TRBJ2-1
D: TRBD1
V: TRBV5-4
size: -
DNA: TGTGCCAGCAGCTTGGCGACAGGGACCTACAATGAGCAGTTCTTC
CDR3: CASSLATGTYNEQFF

J: TRBJ2-3
D: TRBD2
V: TRBV5-1
size: -
DNA: TGCGCCAGCAGCCCCTTAAGGGAGCGGGGGCTTAGCACAGATACGCAGTATTTT
CDR3: CASSPLRERGLSTDTQYF

J: TRBJ1-6
D: -
V: TRBV15
size: -
DNA: TGTGCCACCAGCCCCATTCGGCAGGGGAGTTCACCCCTCCACTTT
CDR3: CATSPIRQGSSPLHF

J: TRBJ2-4
D: -
V: TRBV2
size: once
DNA: TGTGCCAGCAGTGCCTACAGAGCCAAAAACATTCAGTACTTC
CDR3: CASSAYRAKNIQYF

J: TRBJ1-4
D: -
V: TRBV5-6
size: -
DNA: TGTGCCAGCAGCTTGGCAGGCTCTGCAACTAATGAAAAACTGTTTTTT
CDR3: CASSLAGSATNEKLFF

J: TRBJ2-2
D: -
V: TRBV7-9
size: -
DNA: TGTGCCAGCAGCCTTAGGGGCAGTGCGAACACCGGGGAGCTGTTTTTT
CDR3: CASSLRGSANTGELFF

J: TRBJ1-2
D: -
V: TRBV4-3
size: few
DNA: TGCGCCAGCAGCTTCCAGGGGAGGGATGGCTACACCTTC
CDR3: CASSFQGRDGYTF

J: TRBJ2-7
D: TRBD1
V: TRBV28
size: -
DNA: TGTGCCAGCAGTCCAACCGACAGGGTCTCCTACGAGCAGTACTTC
CDR3: CASSPTDRVSYEQYF

J: TRBJ1-6
D: -
V: TRBV5-8
size: -
DNA: TGTGCCAGCACCCGCGGGGGGCATAATTCACCCCTCCACTTT
CDR3: CASTRGGHNSPLHF

J: TRBJ2-3
D: TRBD2
V: TRBV9
size: -
DNA: TGTGCCAGCAGCGTTTATGGCGGGGGGGCCGTAGATACGCAGTATTTT
CDR3: CASSVYGGGAVDTQYF

J: TRBJ1-5
D: -
V: TRBV6-4
size: -
DNA: TGTGCCAGCAGTGAATTCCCTTCTAATCAGCCCCAGCATTTT
CDR3: CASSEFPSNQPQHF

J: TRBJ1-1
D: -
V: TRBV7-8
size: -
DNA: TGTGCCAGCAGCTTAGCAACAGGGCCGAACACTGAAGCTTTCTTT
CDR3: CASSLATGPNTEAFF

J: TRBJ2-7
D: TRBD1
V: TRBV6-1
size: -
DNA: TGTGCCAGCAGTAGGACAGGTACCTACGAGCAGTACTTC
CDR3: CASSRTGTYEQYF

J: TRBJ1-1
D: TRBD1
V: TRBV6-1
size: -
DNA: TGTGCCAGCAGTGAAGGATGGGGGGACAGGGGGCGAACGAACACTGAAGCTTTCTTT
CDR3: CASSEGWGDRGRTNTEAFF

J: TRBJ1-5
D: -
V: TRBV19
size: -
DNA: TGTGCCAGTAGTAGGGTGACACAGGGATACAATCAGCCCCAGCATTTT
CDR3: CASSRVTQGYNQPQHF

J: TRBJ1-6
D: -
V: TRBV28
size: -
DNA: TGTGCCAGCAGTTTCCCTCTCAATTCACCCCTCCACTTT
CDR3: CASSFPLNSPLHF